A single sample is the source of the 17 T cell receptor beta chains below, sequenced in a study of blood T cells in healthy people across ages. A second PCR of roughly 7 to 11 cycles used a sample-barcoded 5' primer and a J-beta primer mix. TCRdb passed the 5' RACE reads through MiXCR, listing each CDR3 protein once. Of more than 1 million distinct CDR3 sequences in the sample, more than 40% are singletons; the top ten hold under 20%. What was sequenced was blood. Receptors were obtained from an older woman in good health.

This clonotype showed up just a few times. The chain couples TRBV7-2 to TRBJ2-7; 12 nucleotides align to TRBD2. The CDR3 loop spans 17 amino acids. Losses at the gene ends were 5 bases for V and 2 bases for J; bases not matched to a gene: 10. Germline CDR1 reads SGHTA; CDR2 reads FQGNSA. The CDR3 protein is CASSGGLAGSLAYEQYF. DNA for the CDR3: TGTGCCAGCAGCGGTGGACTAGCGGGATCACTCGCCTACGAGCAGTACTTC.

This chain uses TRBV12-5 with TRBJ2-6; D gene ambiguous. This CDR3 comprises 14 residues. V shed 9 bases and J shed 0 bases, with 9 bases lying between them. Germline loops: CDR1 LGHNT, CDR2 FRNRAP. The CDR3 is CASSIGSGANVLTF. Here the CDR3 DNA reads TGTGCTAGCTCCATAGGCTCTGGGGCCAACGTCCTGACTTTC.

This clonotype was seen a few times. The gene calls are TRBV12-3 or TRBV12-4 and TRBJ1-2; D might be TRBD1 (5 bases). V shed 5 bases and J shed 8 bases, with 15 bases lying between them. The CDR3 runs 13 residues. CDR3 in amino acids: CASSVRQGGGYTF. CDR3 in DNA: TGTGCCAGCAGTGTAAGGCAGGGTGGGGGCTACACCTTC.

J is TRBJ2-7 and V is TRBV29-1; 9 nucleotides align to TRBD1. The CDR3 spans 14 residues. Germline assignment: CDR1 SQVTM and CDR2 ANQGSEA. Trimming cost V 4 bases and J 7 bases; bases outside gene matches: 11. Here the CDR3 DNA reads TGCAGCGTTGTTTTCACGGACAGGGGTAGGGAGCAGTACTTC. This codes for CSVVFTDRGREQYF.

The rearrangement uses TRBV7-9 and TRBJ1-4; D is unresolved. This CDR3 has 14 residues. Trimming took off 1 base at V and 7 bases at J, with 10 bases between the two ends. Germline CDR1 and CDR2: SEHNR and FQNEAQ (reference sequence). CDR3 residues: CASSLERGSEKLFF. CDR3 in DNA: TGTGCCAGCAGCTTAGAACGTGGGAGTGAAAAACTGTTTTTT.

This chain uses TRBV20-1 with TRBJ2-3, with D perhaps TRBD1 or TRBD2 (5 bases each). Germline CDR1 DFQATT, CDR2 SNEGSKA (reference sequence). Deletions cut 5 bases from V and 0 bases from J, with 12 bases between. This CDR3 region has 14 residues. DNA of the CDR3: TGCAGTGCTGTCGGGGCCTGGAGCACAGATACGCAGTATTTT. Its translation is CSAVGAWSTDTQYF.

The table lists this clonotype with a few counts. The CDR3 nucleotides read TGCAGCTATAGCGGGAGTGTCACAGATACGCAGTATTTT. It specifies CSYSGSVTDTQYF. The gene calls are TRBV29-1 and TRBJ2-3; 9 bases align to TRBD2. CDR1 and CDR2 (germline): SQVTM, ANQGSEA. J lost 2 bases, V lost 8 bases, and 5 bases had no gene match. CDR3 length equals 13 residues.

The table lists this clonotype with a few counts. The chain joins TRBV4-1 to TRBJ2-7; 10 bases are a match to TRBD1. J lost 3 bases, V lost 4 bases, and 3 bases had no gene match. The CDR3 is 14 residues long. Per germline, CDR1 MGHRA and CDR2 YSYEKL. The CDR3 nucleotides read TGCGCCAGCAGCCGGGGACAGGGGAACTACGAGCAGTACTTC. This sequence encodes CASSRGQGNYEQYF.

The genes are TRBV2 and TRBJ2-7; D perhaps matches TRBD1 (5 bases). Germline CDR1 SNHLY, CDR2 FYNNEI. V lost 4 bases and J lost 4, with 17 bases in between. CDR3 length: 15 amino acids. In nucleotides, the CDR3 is TGTGCCAGCAGTGCCGGACATCGGACGATGTACGAGCAGTACTTC. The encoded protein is CASSAGHRTMYEQYF. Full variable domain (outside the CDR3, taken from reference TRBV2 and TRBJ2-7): EPEVTQTPSHQVTQMGQEVILRCVPISNHLYFYWYRQILGQKVEFLVSFYNNEISEKSEIFDDQFSVERPDGSNFTLKIRSTKLEDSAMYFCASSAGHRTMYEQYFGPGTRLTVT.

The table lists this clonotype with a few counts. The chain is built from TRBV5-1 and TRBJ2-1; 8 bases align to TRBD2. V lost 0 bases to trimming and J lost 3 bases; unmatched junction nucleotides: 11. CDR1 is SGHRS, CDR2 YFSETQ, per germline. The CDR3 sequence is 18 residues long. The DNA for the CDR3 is TGCGCCAGCAGCTTGGCCCAAGCGGGAGAACGGTTCTACAATGAGCAGTTCTTC. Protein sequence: CASSLAQAGERFYNEQFF.

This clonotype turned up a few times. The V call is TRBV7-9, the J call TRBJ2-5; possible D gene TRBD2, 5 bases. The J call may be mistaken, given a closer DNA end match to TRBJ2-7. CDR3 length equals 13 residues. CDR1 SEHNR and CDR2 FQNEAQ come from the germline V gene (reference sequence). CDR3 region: CASSPPGRGEQYF. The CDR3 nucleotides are TGTGCCAGCAGCCCTCCCGGACGGGGCGAGCAGTACTTC.

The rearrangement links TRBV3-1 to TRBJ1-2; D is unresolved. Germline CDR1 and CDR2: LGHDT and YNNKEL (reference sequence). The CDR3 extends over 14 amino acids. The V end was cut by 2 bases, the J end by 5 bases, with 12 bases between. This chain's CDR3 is CASSQITTQYGYTF. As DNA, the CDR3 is TGTGCCAGCAGCCAAATCACCACTCAGTATGGCTACACCTTC.

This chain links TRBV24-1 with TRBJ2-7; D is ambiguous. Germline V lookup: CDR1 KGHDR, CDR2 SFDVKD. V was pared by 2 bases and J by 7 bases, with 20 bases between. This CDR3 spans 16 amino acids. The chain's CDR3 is CATSDSTAASYNEQYF. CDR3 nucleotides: TGTGCCACCAGTGATTCTACCGCAGCCTCCTACAATGAGCAGTACTTC.

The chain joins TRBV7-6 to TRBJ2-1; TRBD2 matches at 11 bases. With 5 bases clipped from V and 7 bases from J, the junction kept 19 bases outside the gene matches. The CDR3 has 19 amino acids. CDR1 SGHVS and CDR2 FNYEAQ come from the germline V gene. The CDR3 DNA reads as TGTGCCAGCAGCCAAACACCCTCTTTTGGGACTAGCGGAGTTAATGAGCAGTTCTTC. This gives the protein CASSQTPSFGTSGVNEQFF.

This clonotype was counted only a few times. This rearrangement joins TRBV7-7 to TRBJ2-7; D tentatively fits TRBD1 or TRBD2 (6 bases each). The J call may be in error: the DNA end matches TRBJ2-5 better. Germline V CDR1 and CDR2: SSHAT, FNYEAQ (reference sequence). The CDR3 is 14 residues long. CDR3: CASSPAPGAETQYF. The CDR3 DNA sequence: TGTGCCAGCAGCCCAGCCCCGGGGGCAGAGACCCAGTACTTC.

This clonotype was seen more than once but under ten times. This chain's CDR3 is CASSRRYSYNEQFF. In nucleotides, the CDR3 is TGTGCCAGCAGTCGGAGGTACTCCTACAATGAGCAGTTCTTC. V usage is TRBV12-3 or TRBV12-4 and J usage is TRBJ2-1, with D perhaps TRBD2 (5 bases). Trimming took 5 bases from V and 0 from J, leaving 8 bases between them. CDR3 length: 14 residues.

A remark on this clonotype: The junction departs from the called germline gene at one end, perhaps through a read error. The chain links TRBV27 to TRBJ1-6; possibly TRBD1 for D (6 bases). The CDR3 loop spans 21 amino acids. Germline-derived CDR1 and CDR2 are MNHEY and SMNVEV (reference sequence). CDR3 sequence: CASSLKGQGYPLSSYNSPPHF. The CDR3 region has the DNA TGTGCCAGCAGTTTAAAGGGGCAGGGGTACCCATTGAGCTCCTATAATTCACCCCCCCACTTT.